This TCR beta chain was recovered during a study of CD8 T cells in ankylosing spondylitis. Broader study findings: About 8 highly homologous variants made up a TCR beta motif that seemed to typify ankylosing spondylitis blood. Reactive arthritis synovial fluid and blood were previously reported to contain some motif variants. Clones linked to the disease showed a CD8+ phenotype. They occurred at relatively low frequencies in peripheral blood. Enrichment of disease-linked clones was reportedly significant in matched ankylosing spondylitis synovial fluid.

Quantitative 5'-RACE with molecular barcodes was used to make the TCR beta libraries. TCRdb recomputed calls from the 5' RACE reads with MiXCR, one row per CDR3 protein. The sample yields 750,000 to 850,000 distinct CDR3 sequences, 12% seen once. Points on this clonotype: The antigen is not known.

The CDR3 is 13 amino acids. Germline CDR1 is SEHNR and CDR2 is FQNEAQ (reference sequence). V shed 11 bases, J shed 2 bases, and the junction held 7 bases outside the gene matches. The chain couples TRBV7-9 to TRBJ2-3; TRBD2 agrees at 7 bases. Sample: blood, either unsorted or a sorted T cell fraction (not recorded which). This TCR derives from a male donor with ankylosing spondylitis. CDR3 sequence reads: CAGKAGVTDTQYF. CDR3 nucleotide sequence: TGTGCCGGGAAGGCGGGAGTCACAGATACGCAGTATTTT.